The 8 T cell receptor beta chains below all came from one sample that was sequenced in a study of human T cells and chemical hapten exposure. Time point meaning: patch test 1, 2 weeks after DPC sensitization. The treatment denotes: therapeutic diphenylcyclopropenone sensitization with weekly scalp DPC. Sequencing started from total RNA isolated from unfractionated whole blood. TCRdb processed the RACE reads anew with MiXCR; each CDR3 protein has one entry. The table shows fewer than 50,000 distinct CDR3 sequences, with around 3.8% occurring only once. Sample: whole blood, taken in connection with sensitization to the hapten diphenylcyclopropenone (DPC). These TCRs come from a man aged 50 to 60 with alopecia areata. Some clones in this sample may be carry-over from other donors' samples.

This clonotype was observed many times. The chain combines TRBV7-2 with TRBJ2-7; TRBD1 might be the D (7 bases). This CDR3 is built from 13 residues. With 4 bases removed from V and 3 bases from J, the gap between germline ends came to 10 bases. The germline V gene has CDR1 SGHTA and CDR2 FQGNSA. CDR3 protein: CASSSQGGYEQYF. The CDR3 DNA reads as TGTGCCAGCAGCTCCCAGGGGGGCTACGAGCAGTACTTC. Together with reference TRBV7-2 and TRBJ2-7, the CDR3 gives the full variable domain: GAGVSQSPSNKVTEKGKDVELRCDPISGHTALYWYRQSLGQGLEFLIYFQGNSAPDKSGLPSDRFSAERTGGSVSTLTIQRTQQEDSAVYLCASSSQGGYEQYFGPGTRLTVT.

This clonotype was found many times. The V and J genes are TRBV12-3 or TRBV12-4 and TRBJ2-1, with 12 bases aligning to TRBD2. This CDR3 spans 16 amino acids. The V segment lost 6 bases and the J segment 0 bases; nucleotides outside the gene matches: 3. CDR3 DNA sequence: TGTGCCAGCAGCTCGACTAGCGGGAGCTCCTACAATGAGCAGTTCTTC. Amino acids: CASSSTSGSSYNEQFF.

In its sample, this clonotype was seen many times. The V gene is TRBV20-1, the J gene TRBJ2-1, with D unclear. Trimming pared 7 bases from V and 8 bases from J, leaving 15 bases between. The CDR3 length is 12 residues. Germline values: CDR1 DFQATT, CDR2 SNEGSKA (reference sequence). In DNA form, the CDR3 reads TGCAGTGAGGCTAGAGGCTCCCATGAGCAGTTCTTC. Translation gives CSEARGSHEQFF.

At least ten counts were recorded for this clonotype. The chain employs TRBV5-1 and TRBJ2-5; TRBD1 aligns across 8 bases. Germline V gene lookup returns CDR1 SGHRS and CDR2 YFSETQ. V was clipped by 4 bases and J by 2 bases; unmatched bases: 7. The CDR3 runs 15 residues. CDR3 sequence (DNA): TGCGCCAGCAGCGGTTCGACAGGGGAGCAAGAGACCCAGTACTTC. Translating it yields CASSGSTGEQETQYF.

This clonotype was observed many times. The V and J genes are TRBV7-9 and TRBJ1-2; no firm D call. V lost 0 bases and J lost 3, with 11 bases in between. CDR3 length: 15 residues. Germline lookup yields CDR1 SEHNR and CDR2 FQNEAQ (reference sequence). The CDR3 loop reads CASSLAPVTYYGYTF. The CDR3 DNA sequence: TGTGCCAGCAGCTTAGCGCCGGTCACTTACTATGGCTACACCTTC.

This clonotype was recorded at least ten times. V gene TRBV4-1 combines with J gene TRBJ1-6; possible D gene TRBD1, 6 bases. Trimming removed 5 bases at V and 8 bases at J, with 22 bases between. Germline V gene sequence: CDR1 MGHRA, CDR2 YSYEKL. The CDR3 spans 17 residues. Here the CDR3 reads CASSSDGQGRVDSPLHF. The CDR3 region has the DNA TGCGCCAGCAGCTCCGATGGGCAGGGGCGGGTAGATTCACCCCTCCACTTT.

At least ten counts were recorded for this clonotype. The CDR3 sequence: CASSARGQGNQPQHF. CDR3 nucleotides: TGTGCCAGCAGTGCCAGGGGGCAGGGCAATCAGCCCCAGCATTTT. The rearrangement links TRBV28 to TRBJ1-5; 8 nucleotides line up with TRBD1. After removal of 5 bases from V and 2 bases from J, the junction contained 5 bases not matched to a gene. This CDR3 spans 15 amino acids. Germline V gene lookup returns CDR1 MDHEN and CDR2 SYDVKM.

There are many counts of this clonotype. The chain is built from TRBV30 and TRBJ2-3; D is undetermined. CDR1 and CDR2 (germline): GTSNPN, SVGIG (reference sequence). The CDR3 runs 13 residues. V dropped 2 bases and J dropped 6 bases, with 12 bases sitting between them. CDR3 in DNA: TGTGCCTGGAGTCCTAACCTCCAGGATACGCAGTATTTT. It encodes CAWSPNLQDTQYF.